The 27 T cell receptor beta chains given below trace back to one sample, sequenced in a study of blood T cell repertoires in COVID-19. The table came from immunoSEQ multiplex PCR; TCRdb's copy has only in-frame clones and leaves some out. The table lists around 260,000 clones, approximately 88% of them singletons. Sequencing input: peripheral blood. These receptors came from an older woman with COVID-19, enrolled during active disease.

The chain couples TRBV30 to TRBJ1-3; no firm D call. V was shortened by 1 base and J by 2 bases, with 12 bases between the two germline ends. The CDR3 has 15 residues. In germline, CDR1 is GTSNPN, CDR2 SVGIG (reference sequence). The CDR3: CAWSEGDGTGNTIYF. The CDR3 DNA follows: TGTGCCTGGAGTGAGGGAGATGGGACTGGAAACACCATATATTTT.

Ten or more counts support this clone. The V call is TRBV4-3, the J call TRBJ2-2, with 12 bases fitting TRBD1. After removal of 0 bases from V and 4 bases from J, the junction contained 9 bases not matched to a gene. The CDR3 is 19 amino acids. Germline values: CDR1 LGHNA, CDR2 YSLEER. This CDR3 is CASSQDGDRGRRGTGELFF. CDR3 bases: TGCGCCAGCAGCCAAGATGGGGACAGGGGGCGCCGGGGCACCGGGGAGCTGTTTTTT.

This rearrangement joins TRBV12-1 to TRBJ2-7; the D call TRBD2 from the table was never checked on the DNA. TRBV12-1 is designated a pseudogene. This CDR3 is 16 amino acids long. The CDR3 bases are TGTGCCAGCAGCTTTGCTCGACTAGCGAGATGCTACGAGCAGTACTTC. Translating gives CASSFARLARCYEQYF.

The chain is built from TRBV27 and TRBJ2-7; TRBD1 might be the D (6 bases). This CDR3 is built from 21 residues. Germline CDR1 and CDR2: MNHEY and SMNVEV (reference sequence). V lost 0 bases to trimming and J lost 0 bases, with 27 bases between them. Here the CDR3 DNA reads TGTGCCAGCAGTTTATCTCCCTTAAGGGGGTACCGGGAAACAACCTCCTACGAGCAGTACTTC. Protein: CASSLSPLRGYRETTSYEQYF.

This sequence joins TRBV11-1 and TRBJ1-1; no firm D call. The CDR3 runs to 13 residues. From germline, CDR1 is SGHAT and CDR2 FQDESV (reference sequence). V was trimmed by 2 bases and J by 3 bases, leaving 7 bases between them. In DNA form, the CDR3 reads TGTGCCAGCAGCTTAAACCCGGACACTGAAGCTTTCTTT. It is translated as CASSLNPDTEAFF.

The J gene is TRBJ2-4, the V gene TRBV15; TRBD1 might be the D (7 bases). Per the germline V gene, CDR1 is LNHNV and CDR2 is YYDKDF (reference sequence). The V gene lost 7 bases and the J gene lost 6 bases, with 16 bases spanning the gap. The CDR3 covers 14 residues. The CDR3 is CATNHRGAGNIQYF. The CDR3 DNA sequence: TGTGCCACCAACCACAGGGGAGCGGGAAACATTCAGTACTTC.

This clone was recorded a few times. V is TRBV3-1 (or the pseudogene TRBV3-2) and J is TRBJ1-4; D is perhaps TRBD1 (5 bases). CDR1 is LGHDT, CDR2 YNNKEL, per germline (reference sequence). Trimming removed 4 bases from V and 7 bases from J, with 13 bases in between. The CDR3 runs to 14 residues. The CDR3 nucleotides are TGTGCCAGCAGCCTCCGGGGGGGTGGTGAAAAACTGTTTTTT. As protein: CASSLRGGGEKLFF.

The gene calls are TRBV4-2 and TRBJ2-7; possible D gene TRBD2, 6 bases. Trimming shortened V by 0 bases and J by 3 bases, and 18 bases separated the two germline ends. The germline gives CDR1 LGHNA, CDR2 YNFKEQ. The CDR3 totals 17 residues. The CDR3 DNA sequence: TGTGCCAGCAGCCAAGAACAGAGACTAGTTGGGTACTACGAGCAGTACTTC. Protein: CASSQEQRLVGYYEQYF.

The chain carries TRBV7-8 and TRBJ2-5, with a tentative D call TRBD2 (6 bases). Germline CDR1 is SGHVS and CDR2 is FQNEAQ. V was trimmed by 3 bases and J by 5 bases, leaving 16 bases between them. There are 15 residues in the CDR3. The CDR3 reads CASSFLGSRGETQYF. DNA of the CDR3: TGTGCCAGCAGCTTCCTGGGGTCACGGGGGGAGACCCAGTACTTC. The full variable domain, in which reference TRBV7-8 and TRBJ2-5 provide the parts outside the CDR3, is GAGVSQSPRYKVAKRGQDVALRCDPISGHVSLFWYQQALGQGPEFLTYFQNEAQLDKSGLPSDRFFAERPEGSVSTLKIQRTQQEDSAVYLCASSFLGSRGETQYFGPGTRLLVL.

The chain joins TRBV9 to TRBJ2-7, with 7 nucleotides matching TRBD1. Trimming took 4 bases from V and 2 from J; bases not matched to a gene: 6. Germline V gene lookup returns CDR1 SGDLS and CDR2 YYNGEE. The CDR3 contains 14 residues. The CDR3 nucleotides read TGTGCCAGCAGCTTGGGACAGCCTGCCTACGAGCAGTACTTC. It is translated as CASSLGQPAYEQYF.

The chain links TRBV9 to TRBJ1-1; tentative D call: TRBD1 (5 bases). V was trimmed by 0 bases and J by 4 bases, leaving 13 bases between them. The CDR3 is 15 residues long. Germline assignment: CDR1 SGDLS and CDR2 YYNGEE. CDR3 nucleotides: TGTGCCAGCAGCGTAGTCGGGCAGGGTAGCACTGAAGCTTTCTTT. Its protein is CASSVVGQGSTEAFF.

This chain connects TRBV4-1 to TRBJ2-7, with 10 bases fitting TRBD2. CDR1 is MGHRA and CDR2 is YSYEKL in the germline V gene. With 1 base clipped from V and 4 bases from J, the junction kept 4 bases outside the gene matches. This CDR3 has 15 amino acids. In nucleotides, the CDR3 is TGCGCCAGCAGCCAAGTCGGGACTAGCGTATACGAGCAGTACTTC. This gives the protein CASSQVGTSVYEQYF.

The chain employs TRBV4-1 and TRBJ1-3; 7 bases are a match to TRBD1. CDR3 length: 18 amino acids. Looked up from germline, CDR1 is MGHRA and CDR2 is YSYEKL. Losses at the gene ends were 2 bases for V and 2 bases for J; bases not matched to a gene: 12. The CDR3 protein is CASSQTLYRDSAGNTIYF. CDR3 nucleotides: TGCGCCAGCAGCCAAACTCTTTACCGGGACAGTGCTGGAAACACCATATATTTT.

Concerning this clone: The same CDR3 can be traced to other DNA sequences in this sample. The V gene is TRBV5-6, the J gene TRBJ2-5; D not resolved. Germline assignment: CDR1 SGHDT and CDR2 YYEEEE. The CDR3 consists of 14 residues. Trimming stripped 0 bases from V and 4 bases from J, with 10 bases between. The DNA of the CDR3 is TGTGCCAGCAGCTTGGTAGGTGGGCGAGAGACCCAGTACTTC. This translates into CASSLVGGRETQYF. The full variable domain, with the rest looked up from reference TRBV5-6 and TRBJ2-5, is DAGVTQSPTHLIKTRGQQVTLRCSPKSGHDTVSWYQQALGQGPQFIFQYYEEEERQRGNFPDRFSGHQFPNYSSELNVNALLLGDSALYLCASSLVGGRETQYFGPGTRLLVL.

V usage is TRBV12-5 and J usage is TRBJ2-5; a weak D match, TRBD2 (6 bases). The CDR3 runs to 20 residues. CDR1 LGHNT and CDR2 FRNRAP come from the germline V gene. The germline V and J ends were trimmed by 4 bases and 5 bases, with 32 bases remaining between them. This CDR3 is CASGSIRDGRVGSTGETQYF. As DNA, the CDR3 is TGTGCTAGTGGTTCAATCCGGGACGGACGAGTCGGGAGTACTGGCGAGACCCAGTACTTC.

The rearrangement joins TRBV5-6 to TRBJ1-1; 9 bases match TRBD1. This CDR3 comprises 13 residues. V trimming: 3 bases; J trimming: 4 bases; junction bases outside the gene matches: 1. Germline V gene lookup returns CDR1 SGHDT and CDR2 YYEEEE. Written as DNA, the CDR3 is TGTGCCAGCAGCTGGGGACAGGGCACTGAAGCTTTCTTT. Translated, it gives CASSWGQGTEAFF.

This clone was seen a handful of times. The chain recombines TRBV11-3 with TRBJ1-5, with unresolved D. CDR1 and CDR2 (germline): SGHNT, YENEEA. Deletions cut 1 base from V and 4 bases from J, with 8 bases between. The CDR3 sequence is 14 residues long. This CDR3 reads CASSLGGGNQPQHF. DNA of the CDR3: TGTGCCAGCAGCTTAGGAGGAGGGAATCAGCCCCAGCATTTT. Complete variable domain (other parts from reference TRBV11-3 and TRBJ1-5): EAGVVQSPRYKIIEKKQPVAFWCNPISGHNTLYWYLQNLGQGPELLIRYENEEAVDDSQLPKDRFSAERLKGVDSTLKIQPAELGDSAVYLCASSLGGGNQPQHFGDGTRLSIL.

This clone showed up just once. V gene TRBV9 combines with J gene TRBJ2-1; the D gene is possibly TRBD2 (6 bases). CDR1 is SGDLS and CDR2 is YYNGEE in the germline V gene. This CDR3 region has 14 residues. The germline V and J ends were trimmed by 4 bases and 4 bases, with 12 bases remaining between them. In DNA, the CDR3 is TGTGCCAGCAGCCTCAGGGCGGGGTACAATGAGCAGTTCTTC. Translation: CASSLRAGYNEQFF.

This chain uses TRBV5-4 with TRBJ1-2; 11 nucleotides match TRBD1. V lost 4 bases, J lost 13 bases, and 6 bases stayed unmatched. Germline V gene data show CDR1 as SGHNT and CDR2 as YYREEE (reference sequence). The CDR3 sequence is 12 residues long. CDR3 in amino acids: CASSLDRGRSTF. CDR3 nucleotide sequence: TGTGCCAGCAGCCTGGACAGGGGGCGAAGCACCTTC.

The chain joins TRBV5-4 to TRBJ2-5, with TRBD2 as a possible D gene (6 bases). The germline V gene encodes CDR1 SGHNT and CDR2 YYREEE (reference sequence). This CDR3 comprises 17 residues. Trimming took off 4 bases at V and 2 bases at J, with 21 bases between the two ends. Here the CDR3 reads CASSRPDPGDGQETQYF. The CDR3 nucleotides are TGTGCCAGCAGCCGACCGGATCCGGGGGATGGGCAAGAGACCCAGTACTTC.

This rearrangement joins TRBV6-5 to TRBJ2-5; 8 bases agree with TRBD1. Germline V CDR1 and CDR2: MNHEY, SVGAGI. The CDR3 is 15 residues long. The V and J ends lost 0 bases and 5 bases, in that order; junction bases with no gene match: 5. In DNA form, the CDR3 reads TGTGCCAGCAGTTACTCGGCAGGGGGCAAGGAGACCCAGTACTTC. Translation gives CASSYSAGGKETQYF.

This chain links TRBV18 with TRBJ2-1, with 8 bases lining up with TRBD1. There are 16 residues in the CDR3. Looked up from germline, CDR1 is KGHSH and CDR2 is LQKENI. V lost 3 bases to trimming and J lost 4 bases; unmatched junction nucleotides: 8. This chain's CDR3 is CASSPPGTGQYNEQFF. The CDR3 DNA reads TGTGCCAGCTCACCCCCCGGGACAGGACAGTACAATGAGCAGTTCTTC.

The chain is built from TRBV2 and TRBJ1-1; possible D gene TRBD1, 6 bases. Trimming took 4 bases from V and 0 from J, leaving 9 bases between them. The CDR3 extends over 14 amino acids. Germline CDR1 SNHLY, CDR2 FYNNEI. The CDR3 reads CASSGTVMNTEAFF. CDR3 sequence (DNA): TGTGCCAGCAGTGGGACAGTTATGAACACTGAAGCTTTCTTT. The full variable domain, in which reference TRBV2 and TRBJ1-1 provide the parts outside the CDR3, is EPEVTQTPSHQVTQMGQEVILRCVPISNHLYFYWYRQILGQKVEFLVSFYNNEISEKSEIFDDQFSVERPDGSNFTLKIRSTKLEDSAMYFCASSGTVMNTEAFFGQGTRLTVV.

The chain links TRBV9 to TRBJ2-1; D is perhaps TRBD1 (6 bases). Trimming cost V 0 bases and J 3 bases, with 16 bases left between them. Germline V gene lookup returns CDR1 SGDLS and CDR2 YYNGEE. The CDR3 is made up of 17 amino acids. Written as DNA, the CDR3 is TGTGCCAGCAGCGTAGAGGGGGTTGCAATCCGCTACAATGAGCAGTTCTTC. Protein product: CASSVEGVAIRYNEQFF.

V and J are TRBV11-3 and TRBJ2-7; 13 bases are shared with TRBD2. Per the germline V gene, CDR1 is SGHNT and CDR2 is YENEEA. V gave up 5 bases and J gave up 2 bases; unmatched junction bases: 3. The CDR3 consists of 15 residues. This CDR3 is CASSGGTSGAYEQYF. CDR3 nucleotides: TGTGCCAGCAGCGGGGGGACTAGCGGGGCCTACGAGCAGTACTTC.

Remarks on this clone: This CDR3 is also generated by other DNA sequences in the sample. The CDR3 DNA reads as TGTGCCAGTAGTAGGACTAGCGGGAGCTCCTACAATGAGCAGTTCTTC. As protein: CASSRTSGSSYNEQFF. This chain links TRBV19 with TRBJ2-1; 13 nucleotides align to TRBD2. J lost 0 bases, V lost 4 bases, and 0 bases had no gene match. This CDR3 comprises 16 residues. The germline V gene encodes CDR1 LNHDA and CDR2 SQIVND (reference sequence).

The rearrangement links TRBV11-3 to TRBJ1-2, with D possibly being TRBD1 (5 bases). The CDR3 has 13 residues. Trimming removed 4 bases from V and 7 bases from J, with 13 bases in between. Germline V CDR1 and CDR2: SGHNT, YENEEA. The CDR3 DNA is TGTGCCAGCAGCTCCGGGGGGGAGGGTGGCTACACCTTC. It yields the protein CASSSGGEGGYTF.